Included here is one T cell receptor (beta chain) sequence, with context. Its antigen remains unknown. The junction differs from germline at one of its ends, possibly a read error. The source of the sample is a study of CD8+CD57+ T cells in acquired aplastic anemia. The study, taken as a whole, reports: There were twenty-nine CD8+ CDR3 sequences that occurred in both patients and controls.

Genomic DNA constituted the template upon which TCR beta VDJ and CDR3 profiling was performed. TCRdb re-called the reads with MiXCR, one entry per CDR3 protein. The table shows 300,000 or so distinct CDR3 sequences, with 56% occurring only once. Patients picked for sequencing had shown CD8+CD57+ cell expansion detected by flow cytometry. Sequences were obtained from sorted CD4+, CD8+, or CD8+CD57+ T cells (not recorded which) from PBMCs. The source is a human donor with aplastic anemia.

The CDR3 spells CASSPVGGTEASF. The CDR3 nucleotides are TGCGCCAGCAGCCCGGTCGGTGGGACTGAAGCTTCCTTC. This chain uses TRBV5-1 with TRBJ1-1, with a tentative D call TRBD1 (5 bases). The CDR3 is made up of 13 amino acids. From germline, CDR1 is SGHRS and CDR2 YFSETQ.